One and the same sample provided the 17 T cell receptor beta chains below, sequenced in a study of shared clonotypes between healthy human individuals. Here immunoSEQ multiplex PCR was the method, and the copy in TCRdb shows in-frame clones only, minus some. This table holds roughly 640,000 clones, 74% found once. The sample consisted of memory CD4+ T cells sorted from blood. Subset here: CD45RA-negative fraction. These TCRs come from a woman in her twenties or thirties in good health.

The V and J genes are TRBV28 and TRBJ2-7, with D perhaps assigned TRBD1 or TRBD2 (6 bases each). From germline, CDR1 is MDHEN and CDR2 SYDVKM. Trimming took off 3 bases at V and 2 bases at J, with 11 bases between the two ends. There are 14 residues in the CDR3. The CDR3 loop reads CASSLEGDPYEQYF. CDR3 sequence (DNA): TGTGCCAGCAGTTTGGAGGGGGACCCCTACGAGCAGTACTTC.

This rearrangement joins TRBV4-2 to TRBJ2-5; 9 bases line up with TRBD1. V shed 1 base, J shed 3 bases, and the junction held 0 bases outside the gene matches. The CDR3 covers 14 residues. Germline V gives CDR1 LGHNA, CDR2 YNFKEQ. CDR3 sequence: CASSQGDREETQYF. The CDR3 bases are TGTGCCAGCAGCCAAGGGGACAGGGAAGAGACCCAGTACTTC.

The CDR3 bases are TGTGCCAGCAGTTACGCCCTCCAAGAGACCCAGTACTTC. This sequence encodes CASSYALQETQYF. This chain uses TRBV6-5 with TRBJ2-5, with no clear D. V was cut by 2 bases and J by 1 base, with 5 bases left in between. Germline CDR1 MNHEY, CDR2 SVGAGI. The CDR3 length is 13 residues.

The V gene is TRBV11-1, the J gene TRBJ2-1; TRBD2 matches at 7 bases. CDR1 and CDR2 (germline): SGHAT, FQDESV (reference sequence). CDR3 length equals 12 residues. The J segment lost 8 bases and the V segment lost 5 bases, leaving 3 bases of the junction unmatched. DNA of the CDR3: TGTGCCAGCAGCCCTGGGGGGGATGAGCAGTTCTTC. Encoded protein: CASSPGGDEQFF. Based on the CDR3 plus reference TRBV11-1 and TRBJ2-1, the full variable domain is EAEVAQSPRYKITEKSQAVAFWCDPISGHATLYWYRQILGQGPELLVQFQDESVVDDSQLPKDRFSAERLKGVDSTLKIQPAELGDSAMYLCASSPGGDEQFFGPGTRLTVL.

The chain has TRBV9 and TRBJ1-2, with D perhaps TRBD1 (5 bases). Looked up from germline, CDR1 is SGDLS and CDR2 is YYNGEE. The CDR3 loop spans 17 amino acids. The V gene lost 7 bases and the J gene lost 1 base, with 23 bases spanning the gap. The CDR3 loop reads CASGHSPLGDRNYGYTF. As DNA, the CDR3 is TGTGCCAGCGGACACTCCCCTTTGGGGGACCGTAACTATGGCTACACCTTC.

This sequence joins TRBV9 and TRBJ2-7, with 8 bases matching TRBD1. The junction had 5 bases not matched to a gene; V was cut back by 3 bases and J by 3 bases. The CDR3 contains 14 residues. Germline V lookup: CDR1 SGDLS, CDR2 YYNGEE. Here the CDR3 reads CASSAGTGDYEQYF. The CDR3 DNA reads TGTGCCAGCAGCGCCGGGACAGGTGACTACGAGCAGTACTTC. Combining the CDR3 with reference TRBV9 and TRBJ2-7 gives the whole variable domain DSGVTQTPKHLITATGQRVTLRCSPRSGDLSVYWYQQSLDQGLQFLIQYYNGEERAKGNILERFSAQQFPDLHSELNLSSLELGDSALYFCASSAGTGDYEQYFGPGTRLTVT.

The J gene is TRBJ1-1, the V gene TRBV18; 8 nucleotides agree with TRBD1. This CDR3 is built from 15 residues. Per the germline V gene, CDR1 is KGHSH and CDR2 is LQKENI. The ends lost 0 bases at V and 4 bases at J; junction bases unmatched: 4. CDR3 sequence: CASSPPDRDGTEAFF. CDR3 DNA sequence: TGTGCCAGCTCACCACCGGACAGGGACGGCACTGAAGCTTTCTTT.

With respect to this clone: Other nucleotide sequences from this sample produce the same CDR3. This CDR3 is CASSRTGGLNYGYTF. CDR3 DNA: TGTGCCAGCAGTAGGACAGGGGGACTTAACTATGGCTACACCTTC. The gene calls are TRBV6-5 and TRBJ1-2; TRBD1 matches at 10 bases. CDR3 size: 15 residues. V gave up 5 bases and J gave up 1 base; unmatched junction bases: 4. Germline assignment: CDR1 MNHEY and CDR2 SVGAGI.

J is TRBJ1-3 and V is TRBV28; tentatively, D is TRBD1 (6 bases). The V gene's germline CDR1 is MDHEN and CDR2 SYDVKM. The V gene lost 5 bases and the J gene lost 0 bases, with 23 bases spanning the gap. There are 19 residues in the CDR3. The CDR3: CASSTDRLKQGPSGNTIYF. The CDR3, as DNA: TGTGCCAGCAGTACCGACCGCCTTAAACAGGGCCCCTCTGGAAACACCATATATTTT.

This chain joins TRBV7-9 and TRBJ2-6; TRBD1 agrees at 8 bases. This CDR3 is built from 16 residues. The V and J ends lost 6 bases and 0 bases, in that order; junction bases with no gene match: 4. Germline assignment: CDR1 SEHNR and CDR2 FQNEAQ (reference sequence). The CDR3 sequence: CASRAGGRSGANVLTF. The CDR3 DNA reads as TGTGCCAGCAGGGCAGGGGGCCGCTCTGGGGCCAACGTCCTGACTTTC.

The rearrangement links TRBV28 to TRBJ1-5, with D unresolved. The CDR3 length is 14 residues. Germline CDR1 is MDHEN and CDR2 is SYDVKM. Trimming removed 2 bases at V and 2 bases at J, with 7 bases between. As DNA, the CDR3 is TGTGCCAGCAGTTTAAGGAGTGGCAATCAGCCCCAGCATTTT. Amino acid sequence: CASSLRSGNQPQHF. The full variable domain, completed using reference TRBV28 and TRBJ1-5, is DVKVTQSSRYLVKRTGEKVFLECVQDMDHENMFWYRQDPGLGLRLIYFSYDVKMKEKGDIPEGYSVSREKKERFSLILESASTNQTSMYLCASSLRSGNQPQHFGDGTRLSIL.

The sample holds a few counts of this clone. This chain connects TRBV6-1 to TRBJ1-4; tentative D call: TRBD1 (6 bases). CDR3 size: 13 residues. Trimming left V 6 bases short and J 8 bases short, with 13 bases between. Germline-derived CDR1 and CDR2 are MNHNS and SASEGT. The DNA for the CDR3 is TGTGCCAGCAGCGTAGGGGGGGGAGAAAAACTGTTTTTT. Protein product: CASSVGGGEKLFF.

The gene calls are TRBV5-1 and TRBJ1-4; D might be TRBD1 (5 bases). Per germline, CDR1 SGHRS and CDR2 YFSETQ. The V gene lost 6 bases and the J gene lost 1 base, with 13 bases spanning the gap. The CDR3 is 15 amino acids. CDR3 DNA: TGCGCCAGCACGGGAGGAAGGGGAACTAATGAAAAACTGTTTTTT. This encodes CASTGGRGTNEKLFF.

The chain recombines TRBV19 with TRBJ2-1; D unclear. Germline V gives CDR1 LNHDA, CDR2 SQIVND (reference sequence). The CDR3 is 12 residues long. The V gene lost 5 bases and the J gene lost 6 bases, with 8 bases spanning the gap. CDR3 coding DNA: TGTGCCAGTAGTCCAGCTGGCAATGAGCAGTTCTTC. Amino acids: CASSPAGNEQFF.

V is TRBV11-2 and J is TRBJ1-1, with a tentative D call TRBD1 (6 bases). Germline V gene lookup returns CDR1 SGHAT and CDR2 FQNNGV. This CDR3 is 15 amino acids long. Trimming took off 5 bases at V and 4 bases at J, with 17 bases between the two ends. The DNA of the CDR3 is TGTGCCAGCAGCCGGAGAATGGGGGGCTCCACTGAAGCTTTCTTT. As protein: CASSRRMGGSTEAFF. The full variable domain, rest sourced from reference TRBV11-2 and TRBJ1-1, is EAGVAQSPRYKIIEKRQSVAFWCNPISGHATLYWYQQILGQGPKLLIQFQNNGVVDDSQLPKDRFSAERLKGVDSTLKIQPAKLEDSAVYLCASSRRMGGSTEAFFGQGTRLTVV.

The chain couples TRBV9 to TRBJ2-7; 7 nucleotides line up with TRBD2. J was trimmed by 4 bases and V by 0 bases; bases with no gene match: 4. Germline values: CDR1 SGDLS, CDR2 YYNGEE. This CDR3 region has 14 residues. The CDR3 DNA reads TGTGCCAGCAGCGTAGCTAGCGGAAGTTACGAGCAGTACTTC. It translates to CASSVASGSYEQYF.

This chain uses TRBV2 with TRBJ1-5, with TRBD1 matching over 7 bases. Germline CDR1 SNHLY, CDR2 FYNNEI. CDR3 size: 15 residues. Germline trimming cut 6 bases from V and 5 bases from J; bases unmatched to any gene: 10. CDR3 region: CASSLEQGMDQPQHF. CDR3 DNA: TGTGCCAGCAGCCTAGAACAGGGGATGGATCAGCCCCAGCATTTT.